These T cell receptor beta chains were read from a single sample in a study of CD8 T cells in Susac syndrome. In TCRdb, the immunoSEQ multiplex PCR reads were re-called with MiXCR into one record per CDR3 protein. The sample shows 130,000 or so distinct CDR3 sequences, under 95% of them seen only once. The sample comprised CD8+ T cells from PBMCs. The receptor set was obtained from a human donor with multiple sclerosis. Each CDR3 is given with its conserved first and last residue. A D gene is named only where the DNA matches it firmly. The size field is filled for only some rows; it gives once, few, many or a size class.

TRBV27	TRBJ1-2	.	TRBD1	TGTGCCAGCAGTCAAGCGACAGGGTTGAGTGGCTACACCTTC	CASSQATGLSGYTF
TRBV4-1	TRBJ1-1	.	.	TGCGCCAGCAGCCCACTACCGCCGGGGGGCTACAGGACTGAAGCTTTCTTT	CASSPLPPGGYRTEAFF
TRBV12-5	TRBJ2-1	.	.	TGTGCTAGTGGTTTGACTAGAAATGAGCAGTTCTTC	CASGLTRNEQFF
TRBV24-1	TRBJ2-7	once	.	TGTGCCACCATGTCGGGGGAAGAGCAGTACTTC	CATMSGEEQYF
TRBV5-1	TRBJ2-2	.	.	TGCGCCAGCCACTCCACGGGCGAAAACACCGGGGAGCTGTTTTTT	CASHSTGENTGELFF
TRBV5-4	TRBJ2-1	.	TRBD2	TGTGCCAGCAGCGGGGCCGGACTAGCGGGAGCAAATGAGCAGTTCTTC	CASSGAGLAGANEQFF
TRBV3-1	TRBJ1-3	.	TRBD1	TGTGCCAGCAGCCCGGGACAGGGTAGGGGAAACACCATATATTTT	CASSPGQGRGNTIYF
TRBV29-1	TRBJ1-1	.	.	TGCAGCGCCTCCCCTGGGGGGACCACTGAAGCTTTCTTT	CSASPGGTTEAFF
TRBV19	TRBJ2-5	.	.	TGTGCCAGTAGTAGAGGGGGGGGCGACCTCTACTTC	CASSRGGGDLYF
TRBV3-1	TRBJ2-7	.	.	TGTGCCAGCAGCCAAGTGTACAGGGGAGGCTACGAGCAGTACTTC	CASSQVYRGGYEQYF
TRBV7-9	TRBJ1-1	.	TRBD1	TGTGCCAGCAGCACATCGACAGGGAGCACTGAAGCTTTCTTT	CASSTSTGSTEAFF